These 19 T cell receptor beta chains came from one sample sequenced in a study of cytomegalovirus exposure and HLA in healthy donors. The protocol was immunoSEQ multiplex PCR, while the TCRdb copy is restricted to in-frame clones and leaves out a portion. The data show over 150,000 clones, with 85% seen just once and roughly 15% held by the top ten. The sequenced material came from PBMCs. The source is a man aged 18 to 30 in good health and CMV-seropositive.

The genes are TRBV29-1 and TRBJ2-5; D is ambiguous. The length of the CDR3 is 13 residues. V was shortened by 6 bases and J by 4 bases, with 15 bases between the two germline ends. CDR1 and CDR2 (germline): SQVTM, ANQGSEA. The CDR3 DNA reads as TGCAGCGTCACCAGGTGGGCCAGAGAGACCCAGTACTTC. Encoded protein: CSVTRWARETQYF.

This chain joins TRBV30 and TRBJ2-4; tentatively, D is TRBD1 (5 bases). V was pared by 3 bases and J by 7 bases, with 13 bases between. The CDR3 contains 13 residues. Germline V lookup: CDR1 GTSNPN, CDR2 SVGIG (reference sequence). CDR3 nucleotides: TGTGCCTGGAGCAAAGGGGAAGGGAACATTCAGTACTTC. Translated, it gives CAWSKGEGNIQYF.

In the case of this clone: The sample contains more than one DNA sequence encoding this CDR3. The CDR3 bases are TGTGCCAGCAGTGAGGCCCGGAACACCGGGGAGCTGTTTTTT. Protein sequence: CASSEARNTGELFF. The chain links TRBV2 to TRBJ2-2; D uncertain. The CDR3 spans 14 residues. Germline V gives CDR1 SNHLY, CDR2 FYNNEI. V was shortened by 3 bases and J by 1 base, with 6 bases between the two germline ends.

J is TRBJ2-7 and V is TRBV6-5; D not certain. The CDR3 spans 13 residues. Trimming shortened V by 2 bases and J by 0 bases, and 5 bases separated the two germline ends. From germline, CDR1 is MNHEY and CDR2 SVGAGI. The CDR3 loop is CASSYTSSYEQYF. For the CDR3, the DNA is TGTGCCAGCAGTTACACGAGCTCCTACGAGCAGTACTTC.

The genes are TRBV7-9 and TRBJ2-3; 12 bases are a match to TRBD2. Germline-derived CDR1 and CDR2 are SEHNR and FQNEAQ (reference sequence). The CDR3 runs to 15 residues. The J segment lost 6 bases and the V segment lost 4 bases, leaving 5 bases of the junction unmatched. The CDR3 DNA reads as TGTGCCAGCAGCTCTACTAGCGGGGGGCGGGATACGCAGTATTTT. Amino acid sequence: CASSSTSGGRDTQYF. The complete variable domain, with remaining parts taken from reference TRBV7-9 and TRBJ2-3, reads DTGVSQNPRHKITKRGQNVTFRCDPISEHNRLYWYRQTLGQGPEFLTYFQNEAQLEKSRLLSDRFSAERPKGSFSTLEIQRTEQGDSAMYLCASSSTSGGRDTQYFGPGTRLTVL.

This sequence joins TRBV30 and TRBJ2-5, with 9 positions matching TRBD2. The CDR3 has 13 amino acids. CDR1 is GTSNPN and CDR2 is SVGIG in the germline V gene (reference sequence). The trim removed 2 bases at V and 5 bases at J, leaving 3 bases unmatched. The CDR3 sequence: CAWSPSGTETQYF. DNA of the CDR3: TGTGCCTGGAGTCCTAGCGGGACGGAGACCCAGTACTTC.

The chain couples TRBV5-4 to TRBJ2-5; perhaps TRBD2 as D (6 bases). The V and J ends lost 1 base and 4 bases respectively, with 8 bases between them. From germline, CDR1 is SGHNT and CDR2 YYREEE (reference sequence). This CDR3 has 13 residues. For the CDR3, the DNA is TGTGCCAGCAGCTTGAAGGGAGGAGAGACCCAGTACTTC. Its protein is CASSLKGGETQYF. The full variable domain, its missing parts supplied by reference TRBV5-4 and TRBJ2-5, is ETGVTQSPTHLIKTRGQQVTLRCSSQSGHNTVSWYQQALGQGPQFIFQYYREEENGRGNFPPRFSGLQFPNYSSELNVNALELDDSALYLCASSLKGGETQYFGPGTRLLVL.

The count of this clone is one. This rearrangement joins TRBV7-9 to TRBJ2-7, with 9 nucleotides matching TRBD1. J lost 0 bases, V lost 5 bases, and 5 bases had no gene match. The CDR3 is made up of 15 amino acids. Germline V lookup: CDR1 SEHNR, CDR2 FQNEAQ (reference sequence). The CDR3 region is CASSPPTGGSYEQYF. CDR3 sequence (DNA): TGTGCCAGCAGCCCCCCGACAGGGGGCTCCTACGAGCAGTACTTC.

The chain is built from TRBV29-1 and TRBJ1-2, with TRBD1 as a possible D gene (6 bases). Germline V gives CDR1 SQVTM, CDR2 ANQGSEA. The CDR3 sequence is 11 residues long. Between the trimmed V and J ends, which lost 4 bases and 4 bases, there was a span of 7 bases. The CDR3 sequence: CSVGRGYGYTF. The CDR3 DNA reads as TGCAGCGTTGGCAGGGGCTATGGCTACACCTTC.

CDR3 nucleotides: TGCGCCAGCAGTGAGTCCCAGGGGGCTCTAGCTTTCTTT. Translation: CASSESQGALAFF. V gene TRBV10-1 combines with J gene TRBJ1-1; 8 nucleotides line up with TRBD1. Trimming cost V 0 bases and J 10 bases; bases outside gene matches: 4. This CDR3 region has 13 residues. The germline gives CDR1 WNHNN, CDR2 SYGVQD (reference sequence).

V and J are TRBV11-2 and TRBJ1-2; possible D gene TRBD1, 6 bases. Germline V lookup: CDR1 SGHAT, CDR2 FQNNGV. V was cut by 2 bases and J by 2 bases, with 9 bases left in between. CDR3 length equals 14 residues. CDR3 bases: TGTGCCAGCAGCTTATCTGACAGGAACTATGGCTACACCTTC. Its protein product is CASSLSDRNYGYTF.

This chain joins TRBV6-6 and TRBJ1-4; D gene uncertain. Between the trimmed V and J ends, which lost 2 bases and 4 bases, there was a span of 8 bases. CDR1 is MNHNY, CDR2 SVGAGI, per germline (reference sequence). The CDR3 is 14 residues long. CDR3 DNA sequence: TGTGCCAGCAGTTACGGGGAGCTTAATGAAAAACTGTTTTTT. Amino acid sequence: CASSYGELNEKLFF.

The V call is TRBV4-1, the J call TRBJ1-3; no firm D call. The ends were cut back, 4 bases at V and 0 bases at J, with 13 bases in the middle. The CDR3 consists of 16 residues. Germline V gene data show CDR1 as MGHRA and CDR2 as YSYEKL. CDR3 region: CASSLSSGISGNTIYF. The CDR3 DNA is TGCGCCAGCAGCCTTTCTAGCGGAATCTCTGGAAACACCATATATTTT.

V usage is TRBV28 and J usage is TRBJ1-1; 9 bases fit TRBD1. The V gene end was trimmed by 2 bases and the J gene end by 6 bases; junction bases not matched to a gene: 7. Germline V CDR1 and CDR2: MDHEN, SYDVKM. The length of the CDR3 is 15 residues. CDR3 region: CASSLTGTGKPEAFF. The CDR3 bases are TGTGCCAGCAGTTTAACCGGGACAGGGAAACCTGAAGCTTTCTTT.

The chain has TRBV6-4 and TRBJ1-2; a weak D match, TRBD1 (5 bases). V shed 6 bases and J shed 4 bases, with 18 bases lying between them. The CDR3 is made up of 15 amino acids. Germline lookup yields CDR1 MRHNA and CDR2 SNTAGT. CDR3 DNA sequence: TGTGCCAGCAGACAGGACGAGGGACTGACCTATGGCTACACCTTC. This codes for CASRQDEGLTYGYTF.

The gene calls are TRBV6-1 and TRBJ2-1; TRBD2 aligns across 7 bases. The germline gives CDR1 MNHNS, CDR2 SASEGT. V dropped 2 bases and J dropped 9; count of bases not matched to a gene: 13. This CDR3 spans 16 amino acids. The CDR3 protein is CASSELGGRGRREQFF. CDR3 DNA sequence: TGTGCCAGCAGTGAATTGGGCGGGCGGGGGAGACGTGAGCAGTTCTTC.

The CDR3 reads CASSPGTGNEKLFF. The DNA of the CDR3 is TGTGCCAGCTCACCAGGGACAGGGAATGAAAAACTGTTTTTT. This chain joins TRBV18 and TRBJ1-4; the match to TRBD1 covers 9 bases. This CDR3 is 14 amino acids long. Germline trimming cut 2 bases from V and 5 bases from J; bases unmatched to any gene: 0. Looked up from germline, CDR1 is KGHSH and CDR2 is LQKENI.

The V gene is TRBV4-1, the J gene TRBJ2-1, with 10 bases matching TRBD2. The CDR3 is 16 residues long. Trimming at V came to 0 bases and at J to 2 bases, leaving 1 base not matched to a gene. Germline V gene lookup returns CDR1 MGHRA and CDR2 YSYEKL. In nucleotides, the CDR3 is TGCGCCAGCAGCCAAGACGGGACTAGCGCCTACAATGAGCAGTTCTTC. It codes for CASSQDGTSAYNEQFF.

The chain uses TRBV5-1 and TRBJ2-2; perhaps TRBD1 as D (6 bases). The CDR3 loop spans 16 amino acids. Trimming removed 4 bases from V and 1 base from J, with 14 bases in between. Germline values: CDR1 SGHRS, CDR2 YFSETQ. CDR3 sequence: CASSAGTNLNTGELFF. The DNA of the CDR3 is TGCGCCAGCAGCGCCGGGACAAACCTGAACACCGGGGAGCTGTTTTTT.